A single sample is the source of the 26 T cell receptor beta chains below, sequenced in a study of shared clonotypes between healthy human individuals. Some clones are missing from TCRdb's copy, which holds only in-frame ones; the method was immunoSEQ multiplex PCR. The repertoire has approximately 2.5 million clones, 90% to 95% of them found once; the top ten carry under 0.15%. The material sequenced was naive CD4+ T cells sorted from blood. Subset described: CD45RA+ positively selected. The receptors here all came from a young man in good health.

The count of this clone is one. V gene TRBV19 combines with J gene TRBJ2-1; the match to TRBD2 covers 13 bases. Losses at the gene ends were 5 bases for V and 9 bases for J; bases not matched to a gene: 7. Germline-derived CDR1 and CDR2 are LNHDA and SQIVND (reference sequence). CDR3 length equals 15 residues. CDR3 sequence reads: CASSSQGTSGIEQFF. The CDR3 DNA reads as TGTGCCAGTAGTTCTCAAGGGACTAGCGGGATTGAGCAGTTCTTC.

As DNA, the CDR3 is TGTGCCAGCAGTCCGACTAGCGGGAGGAGTGGAGATACGCAGTATTTT. Translation gives CASSPTSGRSGDTQYF. The rearrangement joins TRBV27 to TRBJ2-3; TRBD2 aligns across 13 bases. The germline CDR1 and CDR2 sequences are MNHEY and SMNVEV (reference sequence). CDR3 length equals 16 residues. Trimming removed 5 bases from V and 5 bases from J; junction bases left unmatched: 7.

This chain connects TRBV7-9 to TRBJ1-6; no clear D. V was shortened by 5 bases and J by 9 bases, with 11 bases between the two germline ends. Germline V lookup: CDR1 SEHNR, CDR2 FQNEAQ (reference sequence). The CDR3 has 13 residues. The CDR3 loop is CASSIPGGSPLHF. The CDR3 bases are TGTGCCAGCAGCATACCGGGAGGTTCACCCCTCCACTTT.

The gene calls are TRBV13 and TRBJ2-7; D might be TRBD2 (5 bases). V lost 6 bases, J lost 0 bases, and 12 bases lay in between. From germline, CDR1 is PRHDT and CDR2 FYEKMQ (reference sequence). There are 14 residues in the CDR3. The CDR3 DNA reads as TGTGCCAGCAGGGCGGGTCCGAGCTCCTACGAGCAGTACTTC. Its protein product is CASRAGPSSYEQYF.

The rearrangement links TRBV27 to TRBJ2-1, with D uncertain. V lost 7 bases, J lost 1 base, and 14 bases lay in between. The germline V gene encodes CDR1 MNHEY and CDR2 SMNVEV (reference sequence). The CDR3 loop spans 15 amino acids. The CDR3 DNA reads TGTGCCAGCATGCCATTTTTACAGTCCTACAATGAGCAGTTCTTC. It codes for CASMPFLQSYNEQFF.

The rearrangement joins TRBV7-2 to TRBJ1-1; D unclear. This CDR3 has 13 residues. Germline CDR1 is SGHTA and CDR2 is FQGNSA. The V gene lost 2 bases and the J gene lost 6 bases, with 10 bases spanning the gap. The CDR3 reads CASSLRAASEAFF. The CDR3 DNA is TGTGCCAGCAGCTTAAGGGCAGCTTCTGAAGCTTTCTTT.

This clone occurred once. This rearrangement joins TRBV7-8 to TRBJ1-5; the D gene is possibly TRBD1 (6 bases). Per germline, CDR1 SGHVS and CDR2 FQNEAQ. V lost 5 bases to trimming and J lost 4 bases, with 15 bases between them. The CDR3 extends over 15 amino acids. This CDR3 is CASSGNRVGNQPQHF. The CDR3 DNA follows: TGTGCCAGCAGCGGGAACAGGGTGGGGAATCAGCCCCAGCATTTT. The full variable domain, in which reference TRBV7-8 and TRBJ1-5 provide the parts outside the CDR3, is GAGVSQSPRYKVAKRGQDVALRCDPISGHVSLFWYQQALGQGPEFLTYFQNEAQLDKSGLPSDRFFAERPEGSVSTLKIQRTQQEDSAVYLCASSGNRVGNQPQHFGDGTRLSIL.

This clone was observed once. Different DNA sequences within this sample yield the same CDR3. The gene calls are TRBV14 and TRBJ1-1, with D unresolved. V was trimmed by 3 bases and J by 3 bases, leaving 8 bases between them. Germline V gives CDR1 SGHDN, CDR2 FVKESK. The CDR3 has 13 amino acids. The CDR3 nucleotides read TGTGCCAGCAGCCAGGTTCTCTACACTGAAGCTTTCTTT. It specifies CASSQVLYTEAFF.

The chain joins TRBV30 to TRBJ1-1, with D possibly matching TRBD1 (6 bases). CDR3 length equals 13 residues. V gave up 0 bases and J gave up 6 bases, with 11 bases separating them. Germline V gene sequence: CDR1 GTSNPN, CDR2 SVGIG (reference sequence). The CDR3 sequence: CAWSVQRTAEAFF. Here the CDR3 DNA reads TGTGCCTGGAGTGTACAGAGGACAGCTGAAGCTTTCTTT.

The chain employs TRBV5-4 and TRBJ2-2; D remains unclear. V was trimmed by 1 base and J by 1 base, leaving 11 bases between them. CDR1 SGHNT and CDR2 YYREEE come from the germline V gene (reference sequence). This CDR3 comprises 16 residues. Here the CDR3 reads CASSLSPLLNTGELFF. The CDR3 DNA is TGTGCCAGCAGCTTGAGTCCGTTACTGAACACCGGGGAGCTGTTTTTT. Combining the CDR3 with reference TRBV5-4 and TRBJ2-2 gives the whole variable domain ETGVTQSPTHLIKTRGQQVTLRCSSQSGHNTVSWYQQALGQGPQFIFQYYREEENGRGNFPPRFSGLQFPNYSSELNVNALELDDSALYLCASSLSPLLNTGELFFGEGSRLTVL.

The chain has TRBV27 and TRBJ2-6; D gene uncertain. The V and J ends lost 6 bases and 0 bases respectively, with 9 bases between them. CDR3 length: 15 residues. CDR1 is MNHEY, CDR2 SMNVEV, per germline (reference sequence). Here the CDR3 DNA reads TGTGCCAGCAGCCGTAGAACCTCTGGGGCCAACGTCCTGACTTTC. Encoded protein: CASSRRTSGANVLTF.

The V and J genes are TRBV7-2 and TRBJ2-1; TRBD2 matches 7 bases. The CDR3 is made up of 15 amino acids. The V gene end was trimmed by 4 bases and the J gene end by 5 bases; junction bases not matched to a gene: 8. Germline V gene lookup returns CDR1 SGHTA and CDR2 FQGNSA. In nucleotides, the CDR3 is TGTGCCAGCAGCTGGACTACGGGAGGAGACAATGAGCAGTTCTTC. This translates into CASSWTTGGDNEQFF.

CDR3 sequence (DNA): TGTGCCAGCACCAAGCGGGGGTATGACAATGAGCAGTTCTTC. The encoded protein is CASTKRGYDNEQFF. V gene TRBV6-5 combines with J gene TRBJ2-1, with 8 bases matching TRBD2. This CDR3 contains 14 residues. V shed 7 bases and J 5 bases; nucleotides not matched to a gene: 7. The germline CDR1 and CDR2 sequences are MNHEY and SVGAGI.

This CDR3 is CASSLEAGTSGSKGELFF. The CDR3 DNA sequence: TGCGCCAGCAGCTTGGAAGCGGGGACTAGCGGGAGTAAAGGGGAGCTGTTTTTT. The chain couples TRBV5-1 to TRBJ2-2, with 14 bases lining up with TRBD2. Looked up from germline, CDR1 is SGHRS and CDR2 is YFSETQ. V lost 0 bases, J lost 8 bases, and 9 bases stayed unmatched. The CDR3 is 18 amino acids.

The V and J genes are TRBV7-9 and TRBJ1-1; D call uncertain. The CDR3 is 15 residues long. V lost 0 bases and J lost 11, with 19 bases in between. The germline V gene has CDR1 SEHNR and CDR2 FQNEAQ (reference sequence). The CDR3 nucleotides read TGTGCCAGCAGCTTAGCGCTTATAGAGTTTCCCGGGGCTTTCTTT. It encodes CASSLALIEFPGAFF. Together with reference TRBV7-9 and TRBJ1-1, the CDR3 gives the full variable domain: DTGVSQNPRHKITKRGQNVTFRCDPISEHNRLYWYRQTLGQGPEFLTYFQNEAQLEKSRLLSDRFSAERPKGSFSTLEIQRTEQGDSAMYLCASSLALIEFPGAFFGQGTRLTVV.

The CDR3 protein is CASSPSVNSPLHF. The CDR3 DNA sequence: TGCGCCAGCAGCCCGTCAGTAAATTCACCCCTCCACTTT. The chain has TRBV5-1 and TRBJ1-6, with D unresolved. CDR1 SGHRS and CDR2 YFSETQ come from the germline V gene. The ends were cut back, 4 bases at V and 7 bases at J, with 9 bases in the middle. CDR3 size: 13 residues.

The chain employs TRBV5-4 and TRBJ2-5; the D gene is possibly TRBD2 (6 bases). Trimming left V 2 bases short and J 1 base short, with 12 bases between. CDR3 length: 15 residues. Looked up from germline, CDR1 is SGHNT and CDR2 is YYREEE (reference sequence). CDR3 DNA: TGTGCCAGCAGCTTAAGGCAGGGAGGCCAAGAGACCCAGTACTTC. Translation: CASSLRQGGQETQYF.

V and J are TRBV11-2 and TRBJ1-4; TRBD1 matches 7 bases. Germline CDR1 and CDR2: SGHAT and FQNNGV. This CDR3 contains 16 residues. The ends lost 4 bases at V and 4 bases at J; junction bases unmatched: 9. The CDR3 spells CASSSRPGQYNEKLFF. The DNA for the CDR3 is TGTGCCAGCAGCTCGAGGCCGGGACAGTATAATGAAAAACTGTTTTTT. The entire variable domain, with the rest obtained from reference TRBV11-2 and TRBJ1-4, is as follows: EAGVAQSPRYKIIEKRQSVAFWCNPISGHATLYWYQQILGQGPKLLIQFQNNGVVDDSQLPKDRFSAERLKGVDSTLKIQPAKLEDSAVYLCASSSRPGQYNEKLFFGSGTQLSVL.

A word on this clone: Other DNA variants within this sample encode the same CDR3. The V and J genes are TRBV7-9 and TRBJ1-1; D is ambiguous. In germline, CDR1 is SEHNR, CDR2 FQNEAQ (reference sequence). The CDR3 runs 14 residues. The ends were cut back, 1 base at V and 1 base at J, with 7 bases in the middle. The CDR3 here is CASSLGQWNTEAFF. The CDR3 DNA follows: TGTGCCAGCAGCTTAGGGCAGTGGAACACTGAAGCTTTCTTT.

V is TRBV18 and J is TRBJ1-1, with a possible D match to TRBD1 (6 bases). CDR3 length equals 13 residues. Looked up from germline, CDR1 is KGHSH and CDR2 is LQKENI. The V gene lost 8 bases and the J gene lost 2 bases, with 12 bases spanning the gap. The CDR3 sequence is CASTRDINTEAFF. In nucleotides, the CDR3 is TGTGCCAGCACCCGGGACATTAACACTGAAGCTTTCTTT. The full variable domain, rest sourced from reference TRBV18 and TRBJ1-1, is NAGVMQNPRHLVRRRGQEARLRCSPMKGHSHVYWYRQLPEEGLKFMVYLQKENIIDESGMPKERFSAEFPKEGPSILRIQQVVRGDSAAYFCASTRDINTEAFFGQGTRLTVV.

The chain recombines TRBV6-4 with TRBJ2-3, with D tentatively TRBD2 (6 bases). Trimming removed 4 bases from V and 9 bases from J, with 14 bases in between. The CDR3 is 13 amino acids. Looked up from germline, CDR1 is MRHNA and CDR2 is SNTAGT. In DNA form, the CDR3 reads TGTGCCAGCAGTGCCTCAGAGCGGGTCACGCAGTATTTT. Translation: CASSASERVTQYF.

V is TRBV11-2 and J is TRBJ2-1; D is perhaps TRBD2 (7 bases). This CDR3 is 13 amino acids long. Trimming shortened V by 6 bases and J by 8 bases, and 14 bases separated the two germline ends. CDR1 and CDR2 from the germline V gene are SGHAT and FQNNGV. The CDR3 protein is CASRRGAGDEQFF. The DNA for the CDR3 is TGTGCCAGCAGACGGGGGGCCGGCGATGAGCAGTTCTTC.

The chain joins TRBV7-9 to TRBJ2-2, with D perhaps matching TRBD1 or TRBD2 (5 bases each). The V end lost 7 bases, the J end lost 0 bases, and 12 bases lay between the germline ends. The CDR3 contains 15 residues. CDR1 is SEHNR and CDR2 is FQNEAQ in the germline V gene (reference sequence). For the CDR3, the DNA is TGTGCCAGCACCTATCAGGGAGCGAACACCGGGGAGCTGTTTTTT. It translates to CASTYQGANTGELFF.

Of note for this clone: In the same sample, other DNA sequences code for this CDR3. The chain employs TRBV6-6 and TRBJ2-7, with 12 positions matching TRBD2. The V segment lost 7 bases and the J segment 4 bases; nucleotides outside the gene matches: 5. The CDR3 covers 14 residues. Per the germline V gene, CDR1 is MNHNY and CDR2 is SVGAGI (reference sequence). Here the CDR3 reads CASTKTSGGYEQYF. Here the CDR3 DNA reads TGTGCCAGCACTAAGACTAGCGGGGGTTACGAGCAGTACTTC.

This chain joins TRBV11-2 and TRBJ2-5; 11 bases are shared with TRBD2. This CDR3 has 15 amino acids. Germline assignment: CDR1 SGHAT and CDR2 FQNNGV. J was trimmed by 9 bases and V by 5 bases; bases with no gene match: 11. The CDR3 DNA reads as TGTGCCAGCAGCGAGCTAACTAGCGGGAGTCAAGCCCAGTACTTC. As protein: CASSELTSGSQAQYF.

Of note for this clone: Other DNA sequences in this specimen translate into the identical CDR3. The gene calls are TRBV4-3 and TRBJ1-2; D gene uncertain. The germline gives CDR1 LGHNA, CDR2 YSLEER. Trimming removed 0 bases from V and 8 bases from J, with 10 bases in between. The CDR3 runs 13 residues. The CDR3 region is CASSQDIGEGYTF. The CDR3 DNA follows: TGCGCCAGCAGCCAAGATATCGGAGAAGGCTACACCTTC.